The rows below give T cell receptor beta chains drawn from one sample of a study of technical replicates of blood from four donors. Generated by immunoSEQ multiplex PCR, the TCRdb table keeps only in-frame clones and is missing some. Here the sample spans 75,000 to 95,000 clones, approximately 94% being singletons. Sequenced sample: T cells isolated from PBMCs. These receptor sequences come from a human donor in good health. Each CDR3 is given with its conserved first and last residue. The D gene is left open where the match is weak. Only some rows state a clone size, as once, few, many or a class for expanded clones.

clone size	V gene	J gene	D gene	CDR3 DNA	CDR3 protein
once	TRBV23-1	TRBJ1-5	TRBD1	TGCGCCAGCAGGCGGGACAGGGTCCATAGCAATCAGCCCCAGCATTTT	CASRRDRVHSNQPQHF
-	TRBV6-1	TRBJ2-7	TRBD1	TGTGCCAGCAGTGAAGTGACAGGGTCTGAGCAGTACTTC	CASSEVTGSEQYF
-	TRBV27	TRBJ1-1	TRBD1	TGTGCCAGCAGTGACAGGGGAAAGGACACTGAAGCTTTCTTT	CASSDRGKDTEAFF
-	TRBV7-9	TRBJ2-1	TRBD2	TGTGCCAGCAGCTTAGTCGAGACTAGCGGTTACAATGAGCAGTTCTTC	CASSLVETSGYNEQFF
-	TRBV19	TRBJ1-3	-	TGTGCCAGTAGTATAGACGGAGTCTCTGGAAACACCATATATTTT	CASSIDGVSGNTIYF
-	TRBV7-9	TRBJ2-1	TRBD1	TGTGCCAGCAGCTTTGACCGGGACAGGGGGCGCAGTGAGCAGTTCTTC	CASSFDRDRGRSEQFF
-	TRBV2	TRBJ2-3	-	TGTGCCAGCAGTGTTCGGCTAGACACAGATACGCAGTATTTT	CASSVRLDTDTQYF
-	TRBV4-2	TRBJ1-5	TRBD1	TGTGCCAGCAGCCAAGAGCAGGGGACAGGTCATCAGCCCCAGCATTTT	CASSQEQGTGHQPQHF
once	TRBV28	TRBJ2-7	-	TGTGCCAGCAGGACACGAGGGCTCTACGAGCAGTACTTC	CASRTRGLYEQYF
-	TRBV9	TRBJ2-7	-	TGTGCCAGCAGCGTAGGGGTAGCGGATCTCTACGAGCAGTACTTC	CASSVGVADLYEQYF
-	TRBV5-4	TRBJ2-5	-	TGTGCCAGCAGGTTGATACCAGGGGAGACCCAGTACTTC	CASRLIPGETQYF
-	TRBV9	TRBJ1-5	TRBD1	TGTGCCAGCAGCCCGACAGGGGGGAATCAGCCCCAGCATTTT	CASSPTGGNQPQHF
-	TRBV2	TRBJ1-3	-	TGTGCCAGCAGTTATATACAGGGACACTCTGGAAACACCATATATTTT	CASSYIQGHSGNTIYF
-	TRBV5-1	TRBJ2-2	TRBD2	TGCGCCAGCAGCAAGGAACGGACTAGCGGGAGTGGCACCGGGGAGCTGTTTTTT	CASSKERTSGSGTGELFF
-	TRBV30	TRBJ2-4	-	TGTGCCTGGAGTTTCTACGCCAAAAACATTCAGTACTTC	CAWSFYAKNIQYF
-	TRBV6-1	TRBJ1-1	-	TGTGCCAGCAGTGTCACCGGTCCGGGACAAAGGTCCACTGAAGCTTTCTTT	CASSVTGPGQRSTEAFF
-	TRBV15	TRBJ2-3	TRBD2	TGTGCCACCAGCAGAGATCAAGCGGGAGGGTCAGATACGCAGTATTTT	CATSRDQAGGSDTQYF
-	TRBV5-4	TRBJ2-2	-	TGTGCCAGCAGCTTCGGGGAAACCGGGGAGCTGTTTTTT	CASSFGETGELFF
-	TRBV27	TRBJ2-3	TRBD2	TGTGCCAGCAGTTTGTTGCGGGAGACCACAGATACGCAGTATTTT	CASSLLRETTDTQYF
few	TRBV5-4	TRBJ1-2	TRBD1	TGTGCCAGCAGCTTGGCCCGGGACAGGGTTAATGGCTACACCTTC	CASSLARDRVNGYTF
-	TRBV6-1	TRBJ1-1	-	TGTGCCAGCAACCCGCTCGGACAGAGAACAGGTGAAGCTTTCTTT	CASNPLGQRTGEAFF
few	TRBV19	TRBJ1-2	-	TGTGCCAGTAGGCCGGGGAACTATGGCTACACCTTC	CASRPGNYGYTF
-	TRBV5-4	TRBJ2-1	TRBD2	TGTGCCAGCAGCCAGGGACTAGCGGGAGTGGCCTACAATGAGCAGTTCTTC	CASSQGLAGVAYNEQFF
-	TRBV5-1	TRBJ2-3	TRBD2	TGCGCCAGCAGCTTCGGACTAGCGGGAGGGAGGGTGAGCACAGATACGCAGTATTTT	CASSFGLAGGRVSTDTQYF
few	TRBV5-1	TRBJ1-3	-	TGCGCCAGCAGCTTGAATGGGGCCGGTGGAAACACCATATATTTT	CASSLNGAGGNTIYF
-	TRBV19	TRBJ2-3	TRBD2	TGTGCCAGTAGTATAAGGCTAGCGGGTGCAGATACGCAGTATTTT	CASSIRLAGADTQYF
once	TRBV30	TRBJ2-5	TRBD2	TGTGCCTGGACCCTAGCGGGGCAAGAGACCCAGTACTTC	CAWTLAGQETQYF
once	TRBV2	TRBJ1-5	-	TGTGCCAGCTTCTATAACGCCACGGGGAGCAATCAGCCCCAGCATTTT	CASFYNATGSNQPQHF
-	TRBV6-5	TRBJ1-1	-	TGTGCCAGCAGTTCCTCCGCTGAAGCTTTCTTT	CASSSSAEAFF
-	TRBV25-1	TRBJ2-7	TRBD1	TGTGCCAGCAGGGACCGCAGGACAGGGCTCAACGAGCAGTACTTC	CASRDRRTGLNEQYF
-	TRBV9	TRBJ2-1	TRBD2	TGTGCCAGCAGCCTAGCGGGAGAGGGCTACAATGAGCAGTTCTTC	CASSLAGEGYNEQFF
-	TRBV7-7	TRBJ2-7	TRBD2	TGTGCCCGTACTATACTAGCGGTCTACGAGCAGTACTTC	CARTILAVYEQYF
once	TRBV9	TRBJ1-2	TRBD1	TGTGCCAGCGGGACAGCTCGTAACTATGGCTACACCTTC	CASGTARNYGYTF
once	TRBV4-3	TRBJ2-7	-	TGCGCCAGCAGCCAAGATGAGGCGGGCTACGAGCAGTACTTC	CASSQDEAGYEQYF
-	TRBV27	TRBJ2-7	TRBD2	TGTGCCAGCAGTTTAGGGACTACTACCTACGAGCAGTACTTC	CASSLGTTTYEQYF
few	TRBV19	TRBJ2-1	-	TGTGCCAGTACCCGGGACTTCGCTCTTCCCTACAATGAGCAGTTCTTC	CASTRDFALPYNEQFF
-	TRBV5-5	TRBJ1-1	TRBD1	TGTGCCAGCAGCCGACAGGGTAACACTGAAGCTTTCTTT	CASSRQGNTEAFF
few	TRBV30	TRBJ1-1	-	TGTGCCTGGACTAACCAGGGAAAAGGTGGGGCTTTCTTT	CAWTNQGKGGAFF
-	TRBV7-8	TRBJ1-2	TRBD1	TGTGCCAGCAGCCGTAACAGGGGGCCGCGTGGCTACACCTTC	CASSRNRGPRGYTF
-	TRBV2	TRBJ1-1	-	TGTGCCAGCAAACCCGGGCACAGCGGCACTGAAGCTTTCTTT	CASKPGHSGTEAFF
-	TRBV19	TRBJ2-3	-	TGTGCCAGTAGTATAGCAACAGATACGCAGTATTTT	CASSIATDTQYF
-	TRBV7-9	TRBJ1-4	-	TGTGCCAGCAGCTTAGGACAGGTTGAAAAACTGTTTTTT	CASSLGQVEKLFF
-	TRBV6-5	TRBJ2-7	TRBD2	TGTGCCAGCAGTAGGCTAGCGGGAGATGTCTACGAGCAGTACTTC	CASSRLAGDVYEQYF
-	TRBV28	TRBJ1-1	-	TGTGCCAGCAGCCCTTTAGGGGATGGGCTGACCACTGAAGCTTTCTTT	CASSPLGDGLTTEAFF
-	TRBV28	TRBJ2-7	TRBD1	TGTGCCAGCAGTTTAACAGGACAGGGATTGTACGAGCAGTACTTC	CASSLTGQGLYEQYF
-	TRBV5-8	TRBJ2-5	-	TGTGCCACCTTCCAAGAGACCCAGTACTTC	CATFQETQYF
-	TRBV27	TRBJ2-7	-	TGTGCCAGCAGTTCTTCCTTCGAGCAGTACTTC	CASSSSFEQYF
-	TRBV2	TRBJ2-2	TRBD2	TGTGCCAGCAGCCTGACTAGCGGGGGCACCGGGGAGCTGTTTTTT	CASSLTSGGTGELFF
-	TRBV2	TRBJ2-1	-	TGTGCCAGCAGTGAACTGGGTGGAGATGAGCAGTTCTTC	CASSELGGDEQFF
-	TRBV1	TRBJ2-3	-	TGCACCAGCATCATGGGACTTTCAGGGTCTTACACAGATACGCAGTATTTT	CTSIMGLSGSYTDTQYF
-	TRBV12-2	TRBJ2-5	-	TGTGCAAGTCGCTTAGCAAACAGGGCAGAGACCCAGTACTTC	CASRLANRAETQYF
-	TRBV4-3	TRBJ2-7	TRBD2	TGCGCCAGCAGCCAAGGGGGCGGGAGGGTGTCAGGCGAGCAGTACTTC	CASSQGGGRVSGEQYF
-	TRBV12-5	TRBJ2-3	-	TGTGCTAGTGGCATGACACCGGCTGGAGATACGCAGTATTTT	CASGMTPAGDTQYF
-	TRBV28	TRBJ2-3	TRBD2	TGTGCCAGCTCTAGCGGGAGTATCTCAGATACGCAGTATTTT	CASSSGSISDTQYF
-	TRBV28	TRBJ2-7	TRBD2	TGTGCCAGCAGTCCCCTAGCGGGAGCCCACGAGCAGTACTTC	CASSPLAGAHEQYF
-	TRBV30	TRBJ1-1	-	TGTGCCTGGAAGGTGACCCGGGAGAACACTGAAGCTTTCTTT	CAWKVTRENTEAFF
-	TRBV19	TRBJ1-2	TRBD1	TGTGCCAGTAGTAGGACAGGTGCAGGCTACACCTTC	CASSRTGAGYTF
-	TRBV7-9	TRBJ2-1	TRBD2	TGTGCCAGCAGCCAGCCATTACGACTAGCGGACATGAATGAGCAGTTCTTC	CASSQPLRLADMNEQFF
-	TRBV9	TRBJ2-3	TRBD2	TGTGCCAGCAGCGTATACGGGACTAGTCCAGATACGCAGTATTTT	CASSVYGTSPDTQYF
-	TRBV2	TRBJ2-1	TRBD2	TGTGCCACCACGGCGGGGGGCGACCTAGCGGCCAGTTTATACAATGAGCAGTTCTTC	CATTAGGDLAASLYNEQFF